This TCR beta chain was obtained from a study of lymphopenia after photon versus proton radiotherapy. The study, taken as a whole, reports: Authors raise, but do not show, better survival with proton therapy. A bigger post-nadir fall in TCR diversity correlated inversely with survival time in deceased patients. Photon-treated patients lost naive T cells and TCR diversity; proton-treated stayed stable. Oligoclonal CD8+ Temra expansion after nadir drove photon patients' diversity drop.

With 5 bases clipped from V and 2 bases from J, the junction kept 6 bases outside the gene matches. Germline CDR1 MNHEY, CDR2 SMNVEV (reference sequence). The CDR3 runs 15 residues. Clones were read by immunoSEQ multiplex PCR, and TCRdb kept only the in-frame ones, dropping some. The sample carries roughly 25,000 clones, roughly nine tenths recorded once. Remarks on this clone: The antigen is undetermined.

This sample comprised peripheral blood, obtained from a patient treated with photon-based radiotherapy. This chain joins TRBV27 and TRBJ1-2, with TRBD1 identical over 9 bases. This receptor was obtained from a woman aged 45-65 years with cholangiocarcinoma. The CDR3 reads CASSPIQGANYGYTF. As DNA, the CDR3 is TGTGCCAGCAGTCCCATACAGGGGGCGAACTATGGCTACACCTTC.